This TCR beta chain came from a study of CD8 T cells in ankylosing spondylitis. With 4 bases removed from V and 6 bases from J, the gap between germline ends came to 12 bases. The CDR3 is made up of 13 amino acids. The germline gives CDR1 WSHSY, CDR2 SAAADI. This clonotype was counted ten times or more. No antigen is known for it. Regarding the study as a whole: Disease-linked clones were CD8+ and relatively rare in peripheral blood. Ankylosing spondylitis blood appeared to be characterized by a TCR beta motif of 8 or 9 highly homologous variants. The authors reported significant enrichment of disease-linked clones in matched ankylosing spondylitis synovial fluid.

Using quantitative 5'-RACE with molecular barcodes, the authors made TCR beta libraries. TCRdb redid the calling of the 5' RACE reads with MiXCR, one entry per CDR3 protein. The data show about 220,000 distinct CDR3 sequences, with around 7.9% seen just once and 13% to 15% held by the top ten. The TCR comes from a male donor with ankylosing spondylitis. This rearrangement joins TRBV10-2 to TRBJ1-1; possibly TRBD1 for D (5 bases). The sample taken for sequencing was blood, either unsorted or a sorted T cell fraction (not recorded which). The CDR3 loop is CASSAGRVPEAFF. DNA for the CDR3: TGCGCCAGCAGTGCGGGCAGGGTGCCTGAAGCTTTCTTT.